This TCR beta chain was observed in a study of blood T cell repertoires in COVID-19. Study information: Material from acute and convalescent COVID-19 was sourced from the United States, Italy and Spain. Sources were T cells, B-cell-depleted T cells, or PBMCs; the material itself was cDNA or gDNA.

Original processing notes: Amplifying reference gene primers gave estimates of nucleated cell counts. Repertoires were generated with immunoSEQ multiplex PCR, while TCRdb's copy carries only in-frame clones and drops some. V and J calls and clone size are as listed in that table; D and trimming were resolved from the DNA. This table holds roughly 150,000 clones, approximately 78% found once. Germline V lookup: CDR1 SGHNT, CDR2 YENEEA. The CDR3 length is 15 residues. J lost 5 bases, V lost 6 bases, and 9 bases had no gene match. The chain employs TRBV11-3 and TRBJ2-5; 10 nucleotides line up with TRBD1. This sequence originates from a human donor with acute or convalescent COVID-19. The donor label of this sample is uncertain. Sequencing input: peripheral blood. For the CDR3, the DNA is TGTGCCAGCAGTAACTATGGACAGGGGGGGGAGACCCAGTACTTC. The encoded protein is CASSNYGQGGETQYF.